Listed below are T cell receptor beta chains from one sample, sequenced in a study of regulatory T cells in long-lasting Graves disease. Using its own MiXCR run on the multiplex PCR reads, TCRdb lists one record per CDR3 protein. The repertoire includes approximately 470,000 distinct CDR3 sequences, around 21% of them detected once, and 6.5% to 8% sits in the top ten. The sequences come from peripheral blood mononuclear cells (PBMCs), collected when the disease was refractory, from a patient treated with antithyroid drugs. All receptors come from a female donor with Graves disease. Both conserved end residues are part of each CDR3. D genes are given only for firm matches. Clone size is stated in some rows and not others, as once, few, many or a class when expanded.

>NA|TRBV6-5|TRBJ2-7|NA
CASSYTRARGEQYF
TGTGCCAGCAGTTACACCCGGGCTAGGGGCGAGCAGTACTTC
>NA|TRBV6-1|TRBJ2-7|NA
CASNEQPRGSYEQYF
TGTGCCAGCAATGAACAACCCCGGGGATCCTACGAGCAGTACTTC
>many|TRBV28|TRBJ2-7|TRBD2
CASSLTTGTSGVATYEQYF
TGTGCCAGCAGTTTAACGACCGGGACTAGCGGAGTGGCTACCTACGAGCAGTACTTC
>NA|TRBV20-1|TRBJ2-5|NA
CSARPSYMSETQYF
TGCAGTGCCCGCCCTTCGTATATGTCAGAGACCCAGTACTTC
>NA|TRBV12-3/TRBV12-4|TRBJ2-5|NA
CASSLREPQETQYF
TGTGCCAGCAGTCTCAGGGAACCGCAAGAGACCCAGTACTTC
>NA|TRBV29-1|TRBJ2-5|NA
CSVGTVPGETQYF
TGCAGCGTTGGAACGGTCCCTGGGGAGACCCAGTACTTC
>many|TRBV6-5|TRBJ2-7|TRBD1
CASSYSRTGGSYEQYF
TGTGCCAGCAGTTACTCTCGGACAGGGGGATCCTACGAGCAGTACTTC
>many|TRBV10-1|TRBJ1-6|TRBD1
CASSESPDRGNGSPLHF
TGCGCCAGCAGTGAGTCGCCTGACAGGGGGAATGGATCACCCCTCCACTTT
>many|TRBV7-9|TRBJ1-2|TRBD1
CASSPPSLGRGLGYGYTF
TGTGCCAGCAGCCCTCCGAGTCTCGGCAGGGGGCTCGGCTATGGCTACACCTTC
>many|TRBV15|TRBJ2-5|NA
CATSEQGLDETQYF
TGTGCCACCAGCGAGCAGGGGCTCGACGAGACCCAGTACTTC
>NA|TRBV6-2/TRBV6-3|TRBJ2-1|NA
CASSLYWTNEQFF
TGTGCCAGCAGCCTATACTGGACGAATGAGCAGTTCTTC
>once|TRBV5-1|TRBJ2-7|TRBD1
CASSGTGGAYEQYF
TGCGCCAGCAGCGGGACAGGGGGGGCCTACGAGCAGTACTTC
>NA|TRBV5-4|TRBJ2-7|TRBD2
CASSQGAGDYEQYF
TGTGCCAGCAGCCAGGGAGCGGGGGACTACGAGCAGTACTTC
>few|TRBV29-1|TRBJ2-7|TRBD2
CSAGGADYEQYF
TGCAGCGCCGGGGGGGCTGACTACGAGCAGTACTTC
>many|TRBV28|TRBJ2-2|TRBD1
CASSSDRGDTGELFF
TGTGCCAGCAGTTCGGACAGGGGGGACACCGGGGAGCTGTTTTTT
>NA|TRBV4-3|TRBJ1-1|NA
CASSQDLRGGRAFF
TGCGCCAGCAGCCAAGATCTACGGGGGGGGAGAGCTTTCTTT
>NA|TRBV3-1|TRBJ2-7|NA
CASSLTSGDSEQYF
TGTGCCAGCAGCCTGACGTCAGGTGACAGCGAGCAGTACTTC
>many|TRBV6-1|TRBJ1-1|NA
CASRAGVGTEAFF
TGTGCCAGCAGGGCAGGGGTCGGGACTGAAGCTTTCTTT
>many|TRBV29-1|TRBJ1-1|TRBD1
CSAPGQGDGAFF
TGCAGCGCTCCGGGACAGGGGGATGGAGCTTTCTTT
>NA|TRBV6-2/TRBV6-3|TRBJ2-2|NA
CASGYTVNTGELFF
TGTGCCAGCGGGTACACTGTGAACACCGGGGAGCTGTTTTTT
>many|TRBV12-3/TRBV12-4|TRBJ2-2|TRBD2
CASSSSGSAGELFF
TGTGCCAGCAGTTCCAGCGGGAGTGCCGGGGAGCTGTTTTTT
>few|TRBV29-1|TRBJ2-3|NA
CSVVRGSTDTQYF
TGCAGCGTTGTCCGGGGGAGCACAGATACGCAGTATTTT
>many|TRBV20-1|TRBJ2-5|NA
CSARNKETQYF
TGCAGTGCTAGGAATAAAGAGACCCAGTACTTC
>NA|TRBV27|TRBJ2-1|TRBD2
CASSSAGGYNEQFF
TGTGCCAGCAGTTCAGCGGGGGGTTACAATGAGCAGTTCTTC
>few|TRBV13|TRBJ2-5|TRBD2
CASRRTTSGEGRQYF
TGTGCCAGCAGACGAACGACTAGCGGCGAGGGTAGGCAGTACTTC
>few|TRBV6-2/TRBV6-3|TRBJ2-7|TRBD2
CASRGSGTSYEQYF
TGTGCCAGCAGGGGATCCGGGACTAGCTACGAGCAGTACTTC
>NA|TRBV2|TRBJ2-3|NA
CASSEALGGHPSTDTQYF
TGTGCCAGCAGTGAAGCGCTGGGGGGACATCCTAGCACAGATACGCAGTATTTT
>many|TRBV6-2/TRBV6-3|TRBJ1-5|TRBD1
CASSYRQTGKPQHF
TGTGCCAGCAGTTACCGGCAGACAGGGAAGCCCCAGCATTTT
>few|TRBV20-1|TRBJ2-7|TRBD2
CSARDYPRTRDEQYF
TGCAGTGCTAGAGATTACCCTCGGACTAGAGACGAGCAGTACTTC
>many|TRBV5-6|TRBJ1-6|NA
CASSILQGGGNSPLHF
TGTGCCAGCAGCATTCTACAGGGAGGTGGTAATTCACCCCTCCACTTT
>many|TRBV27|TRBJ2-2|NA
CASSWTPTYGGELFF
TGTGCCAGCAGTTGGACACCGACCTACGGCGGGGAGCTGTTTTTT
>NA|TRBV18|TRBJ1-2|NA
CASSLPPGQRGYTF
TGTGCCAGCTCACTACCCCCAGGGCAACGTGGCTACACCTTC
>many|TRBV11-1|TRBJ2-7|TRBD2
CASSTGTSGRLYEQYF
TGTGCCAGCAGCACCGGGACTAGCGGGCGCCTCTACGAGCAGTACTTC
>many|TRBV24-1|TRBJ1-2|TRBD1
CATSEGLGRGLGYGYTF
TGTGCCACCAGTGAAGGCTTAGGGAGGGGGCTTGGCTATGGCTACACCTTC
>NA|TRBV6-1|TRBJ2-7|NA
CASRPQGRVYEQYF
TGTGCCAGCAGGCCACAAGGGCGGGTGTATGAGCAGTACTTC
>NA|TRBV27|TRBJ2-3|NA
CASWDRRVDTQYF
TGTGCCAGCTGGGACCGCAGGGTAGATACGCAGTATTTT
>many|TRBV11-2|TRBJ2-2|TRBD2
CASSTLGGDGELFF
TGTGCCAGCAGCACCCTGGGGGGGGACGGGGAGCTGTTTTTT
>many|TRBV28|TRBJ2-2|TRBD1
CVAEGAPTGELFF
TGTGTCGCAGAGGGGGCGCCGACCGGGGAGCTGTTTTTT
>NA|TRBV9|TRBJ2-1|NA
CASSVPRSEQFF
TGTGCCAGCAGCGTACCCCGTTCTGAGCAGTTCTTC
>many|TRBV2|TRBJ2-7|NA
CASSGRLVVEEQYF
TGCGCCAGCAGTGGGCGCCTGGTTGTGGAAGAGCAGTACTTC